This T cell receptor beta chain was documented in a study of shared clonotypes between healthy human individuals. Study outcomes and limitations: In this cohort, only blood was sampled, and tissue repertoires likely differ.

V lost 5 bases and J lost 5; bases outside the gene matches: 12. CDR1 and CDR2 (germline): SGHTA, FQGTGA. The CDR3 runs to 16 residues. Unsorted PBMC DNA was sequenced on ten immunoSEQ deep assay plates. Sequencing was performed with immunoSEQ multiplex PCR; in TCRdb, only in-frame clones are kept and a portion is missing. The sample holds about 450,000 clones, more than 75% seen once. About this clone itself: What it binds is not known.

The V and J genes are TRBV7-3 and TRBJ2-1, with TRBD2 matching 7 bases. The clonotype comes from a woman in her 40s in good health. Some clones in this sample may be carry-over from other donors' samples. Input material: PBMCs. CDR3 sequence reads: CASSDFKTSPNNEQFF. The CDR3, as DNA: TGTGCCAGCAGCGACTTCAAGACTAGCCCCAACAATGAGCAGTTCTTC. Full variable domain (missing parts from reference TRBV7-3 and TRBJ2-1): GAGVSQTPSNKVTEKGKYVELRCDPISGHTALYWYRQSLGQGPEFLIYFQGTGAADDSGLPNDRFFAVRPEGSVSTLKIQRTERGDSAVYLCASSDFKTSPNNEQFFGPGTRLTVL.